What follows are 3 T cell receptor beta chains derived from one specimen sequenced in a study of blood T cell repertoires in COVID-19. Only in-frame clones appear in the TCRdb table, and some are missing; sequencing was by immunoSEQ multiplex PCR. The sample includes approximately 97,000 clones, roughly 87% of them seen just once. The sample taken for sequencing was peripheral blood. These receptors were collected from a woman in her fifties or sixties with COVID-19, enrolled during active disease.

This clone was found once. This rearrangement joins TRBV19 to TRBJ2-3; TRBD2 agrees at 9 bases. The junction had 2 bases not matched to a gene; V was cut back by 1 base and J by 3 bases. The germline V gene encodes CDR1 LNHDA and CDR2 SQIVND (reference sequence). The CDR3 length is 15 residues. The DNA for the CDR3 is TGTGCCAGTAGTATAGGCGGGGGGGCGACAGATACGCAGTATTTT. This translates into CASSIGGGATDTQYF.

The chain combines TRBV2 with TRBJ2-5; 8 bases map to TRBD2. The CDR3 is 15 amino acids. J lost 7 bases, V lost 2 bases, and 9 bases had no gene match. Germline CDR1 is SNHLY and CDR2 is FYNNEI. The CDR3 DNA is TGTGCCAGCAGTGAAATGGCGGGGGGTTCTTGGACCCAGTACTTC. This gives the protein CASSEMAGGSWTQYF.

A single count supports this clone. The DNA for the CDR3 is TGTGCCAGCAGCCAAGGGAGCGGGGGGGCGAAAAACATTCAGTACTTC. Its protein is CASSQGSGGAKNIQYF. The rearrangement joins TRBV3-1 (or the pseudogene TRBV3-2) to TRBJ2-4; 10 nucleotides line up with TRBD2. V shed 1 base and J 4 bases; nucleotides not matched to a gene: 4. The CDR3 has 16 residues. Germline CDR1 is LGHDT and CDR2 is YNNKEL (reference sequence).